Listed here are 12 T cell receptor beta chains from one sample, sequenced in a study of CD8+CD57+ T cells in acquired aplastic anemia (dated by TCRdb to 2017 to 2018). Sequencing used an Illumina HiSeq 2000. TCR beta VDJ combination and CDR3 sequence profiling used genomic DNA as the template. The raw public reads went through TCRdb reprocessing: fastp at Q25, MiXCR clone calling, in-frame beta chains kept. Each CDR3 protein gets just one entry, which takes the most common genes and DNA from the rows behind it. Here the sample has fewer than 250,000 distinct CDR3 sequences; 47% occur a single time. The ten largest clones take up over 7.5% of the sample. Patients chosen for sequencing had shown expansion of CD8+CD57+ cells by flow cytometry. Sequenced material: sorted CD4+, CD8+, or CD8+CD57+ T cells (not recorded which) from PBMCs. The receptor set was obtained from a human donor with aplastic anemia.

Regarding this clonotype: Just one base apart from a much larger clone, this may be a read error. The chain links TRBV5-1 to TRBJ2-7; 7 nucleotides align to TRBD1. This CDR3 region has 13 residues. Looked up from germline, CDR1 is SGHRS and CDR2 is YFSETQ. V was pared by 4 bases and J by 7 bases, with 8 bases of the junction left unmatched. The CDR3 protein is CASSQGGLNEQYF. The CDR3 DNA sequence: TGCGCCAGCAGCCAAGGGGGCCTTAATGAGCAGTACTTC.

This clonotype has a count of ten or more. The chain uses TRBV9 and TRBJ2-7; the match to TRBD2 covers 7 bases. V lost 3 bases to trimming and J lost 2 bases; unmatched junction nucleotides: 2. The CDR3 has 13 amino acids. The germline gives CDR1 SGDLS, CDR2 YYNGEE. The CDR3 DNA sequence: TGTGCCAGCAGCGCTGGACTAGCCTACGAGCAGTACTTC. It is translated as CASSAGLAYEQYF.

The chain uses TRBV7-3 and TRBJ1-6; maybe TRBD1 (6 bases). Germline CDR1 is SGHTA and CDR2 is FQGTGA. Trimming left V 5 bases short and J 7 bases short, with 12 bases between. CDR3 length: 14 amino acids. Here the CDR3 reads CASSESGGNSPLHF. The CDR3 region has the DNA TGTGCCAGCAGCGAATCGGGGGGCAATTCACCCCTCCACTTT.

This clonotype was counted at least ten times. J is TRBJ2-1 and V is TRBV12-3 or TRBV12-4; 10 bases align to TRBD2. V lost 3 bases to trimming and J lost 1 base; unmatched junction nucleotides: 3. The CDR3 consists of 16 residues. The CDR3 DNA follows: TGTGCCAGCAGTTTGAGACTAGCGGGTTCCTACAATGAGCAGTTCTTC. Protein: CASSLRLAGSYNEQFF.

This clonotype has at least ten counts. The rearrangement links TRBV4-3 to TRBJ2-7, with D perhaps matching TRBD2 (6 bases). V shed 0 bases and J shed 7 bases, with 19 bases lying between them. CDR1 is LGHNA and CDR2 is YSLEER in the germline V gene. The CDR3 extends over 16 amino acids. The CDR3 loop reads CASSQDTTSWGMEQYF. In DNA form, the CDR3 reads TGCGCCAGCAGCCAAGATACGACTAGTTGGGGGATGGAGCAGTACTTC.

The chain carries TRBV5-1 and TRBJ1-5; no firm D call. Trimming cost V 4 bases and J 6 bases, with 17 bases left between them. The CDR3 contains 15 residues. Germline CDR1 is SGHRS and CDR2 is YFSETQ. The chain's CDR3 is CASSRAVAGAQPQHF. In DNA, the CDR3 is TGCGCCAGCAGCCGGGCCGTGGCAGGTGCTCAGCCCCAGCATTTT.

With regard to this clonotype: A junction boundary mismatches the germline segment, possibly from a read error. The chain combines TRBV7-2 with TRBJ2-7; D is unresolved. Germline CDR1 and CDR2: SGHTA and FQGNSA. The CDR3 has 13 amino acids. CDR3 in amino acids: CASSHKGSYEQYF. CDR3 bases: TGCGCCAGCAGCCATAAAGGATCCTACGAGCAGTACTTC.

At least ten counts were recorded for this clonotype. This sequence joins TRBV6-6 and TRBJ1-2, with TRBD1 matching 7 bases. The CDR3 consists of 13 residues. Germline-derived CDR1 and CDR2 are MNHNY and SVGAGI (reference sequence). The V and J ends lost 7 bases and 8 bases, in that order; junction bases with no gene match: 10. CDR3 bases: TGTGCCAGCAACTCCGGGGACAGAGAGGGCTACACCTTC. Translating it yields CASNSGDREGYTF.

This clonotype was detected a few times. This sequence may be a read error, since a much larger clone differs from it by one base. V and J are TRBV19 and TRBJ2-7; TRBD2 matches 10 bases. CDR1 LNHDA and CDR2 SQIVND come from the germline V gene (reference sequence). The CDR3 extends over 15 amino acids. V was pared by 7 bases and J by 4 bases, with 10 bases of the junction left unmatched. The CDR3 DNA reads TGTGCCAGTAAACCCGGGGCTAGCGGGGGTTACGAGCAGTACTTC. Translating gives CASKPGASGGYEQYF.

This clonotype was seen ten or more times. The CDR3 DNA is TGTGCCAGCAGCTTACCGGGACAGAACATGAACACTGAAGCTTTCTTT. This gives the protein CASSLPGQNMNTEAFF. The V call is TRBV7-9, the J call TRBJ1-1; 7 bases agree with TRBD1. Germline CDR1 SEHNR, CDR2 FQNEAQ (reference sequence). CDR3 size: 16 residues. Germline trimming cut 2 bases from V and 0 bases from J; bases unmatched to any gene: 6.

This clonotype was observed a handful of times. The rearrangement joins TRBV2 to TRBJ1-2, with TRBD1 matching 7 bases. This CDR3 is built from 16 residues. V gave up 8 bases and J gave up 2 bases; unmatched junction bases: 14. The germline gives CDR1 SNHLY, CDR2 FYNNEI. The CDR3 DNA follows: TGTGCCAGCCATACTAGTCGGACAGGCCCCAACTATGGCTACACCTTC. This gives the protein CASHTSRTGPNYGYTF.

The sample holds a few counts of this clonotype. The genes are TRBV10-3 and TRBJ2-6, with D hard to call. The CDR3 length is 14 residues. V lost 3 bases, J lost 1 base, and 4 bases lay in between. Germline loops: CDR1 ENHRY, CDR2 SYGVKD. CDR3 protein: CAISDGSGANVLTF. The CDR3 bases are TGTGCCATCAGTGATGGGTCTGGGGCCAACGTCCTGACTTTC.